This T cell receptor beta chain originates from a study of blood T cell repertoires in COVID-19 (dated by TCRdb to 2020 to 2021). With regard to the full study: Collaborator samples came from the United States, Italy and Spain and covered acute and convalescent phases of COVID-19. The material from the prospective study consisted of cDNA or gDNA derived from T cells, B-cell-depleted T cells, or PBMCs. Where HLA class I and class II types were available, the types were taken from metadata supplied by the sample provider, not from assay-based typing. The repertoires were released in a freely available public database meant as a resource for research on the immune response to SARS-CoV-2. Deeply sampled blood TCRbeta repertoires from subjects exposed to, actively infected with, or recovered from COVID-19 were included in the dataset. The samples were drawn from two sources: the first 160 participants of the ongoing ImmuneRACE study, and 1,000 to 1,500 subjects contributed by 6 global collaborators. The sample metadata nearly always contained a de-identified subject ID, COVID-19 status, age in years and sex.

Overall study results and their limits: Clinical and demographic metadata were provided uncurated, with the amount varying by source and participant.

The immunoSEQ Assay, a bias-controlled multiplex PCR, was used to amplify TCRbeta CDR3 regions from genomic DNA. Per the source publication's procedure: The number of nucleated cells in each sample was estimated by amplification of reference gene primers within the assay. Sequence reads were collapsed and filtered to measure the absolute abundance of every unique TCRbeta CDR3 rearrangement. Productive Simpson clonality was computed per sample as the square root of Simpson's diversity index over productive rearrangements. Held by TCRdb, this immuneACCESS table contains in-frame sequences only and omits some clones. Under half of the omission traces to an unresolved V gene where checked; the cause of the rest is unknown. V, J and clone size derive from that table, while D and trimming were established from the DNA sequence. This sample is represented by fewer than 150,000 clones; approximately 85% of them were singletons. The ten largest clones represent more than 5% of the sample.

To note about this clone: This clone's antigen is unknown. Nothing much larger sits one base from this clone, and base qualities are not available.

One collaborating source in Seattle enrolled patients during active infection and followed them longitudinally through the course of disease. Whole blood was collected in K2EDTA tubes by collaborating institutions according to the institutions' own protocols. For TCRbeta analysis, collaborator samples were shipped as frozen whole blood, as isolated PBMCs, or as DNA extracted from either sample type. V is trimmed back by 0 bases and J by 1 base, and the junction contains 3 bases that no gene match accounts for. Inclusive of the bounding cysteine and phenylalanine, the CDR3 is 16 residues long. Only the CDR3 DNA is retained, 48 bases long and in frame from the first base. Reading the germline V gene gives CDR1 MNHEY and CDR2 SVGAGI.

The chain was built from TRBV6-5 and TRBJ2-5, with 9 bases in between that match TRBD1. The receptor was isolated from an older woman with COVID-19, enrolled during active disease. The specimen was peripheral blood. The nucleotides are TGTGCCAGCAGTTACTCGGGACAGGGAGGCCAAGAGACCCAGTACTTC. It specifies CASSYSGQGGQETQYF.